A selection of T cell receptor beta chains follows, all from one sample in a study of blood T cell repertoires in COVID-19. Sequencing was performed with immunoSEQ multiplex PCR; in TCRdb, only in-frame clones are kept and a portion is missing. In the table there are about 440,000 clones, approximately 90% of which are singletons. The sample consisted of peripheral blood. These receptor sequences come from a woman under 40 with acute or convalescent COVID-19. Both conserved end residues are part of each CDR3. The D gene is left open where the match is weak. Clone size is shown for a subset of rows, as once, few, many or a class of expanded clone.

TRBD2,TRBJ2-2,-,TRBV7-2,CASIPSGGRRELFF,TGTGCCAGCATACCGAGCGGGGGGAGAAGGGAGCTGTTTTTT
-,TRBJ1-6,-,TRBV27,CASSVESYSPLHF,TGTGCCAGCAGTGTAGAGTCCTATTCACCCCTCCACTTT
-,TRBJ2-5,once,TRBV4-1,CASSPEFDRQETQYF,TGCGCCAGCAGCCCCGAATTTGACAGGCAAGAGACCCAGTACTTC
-,TRBJ1-4,-,TRBV10-3,CAISPGRVGTNEKLFF,TGTGCCATCAGTCCGGGAAGGGTTGGGACTAATGAAAAACTGTTTTTT
TRBD1,TRBJ1-2,-,TRBV2,CAGTGQGYGYTF,TGTGCCGGCACGGGACAGGGATATGGCTACACCTTC
TRBD1,TRBJ1-4,once,TRBV25-1,CASARPGQGATNEKLFF,TGTGCCAGCGCACGACCGGGACAGGGCGCAACTAATGAAAAACTGTTTTTT
-,TRBJ1-6,-,TRBV30,CAYRQVINSPLHF,TGTGCCTACAGACAGGTCATCAATTCACCCCTCCACTTT
-,TRBJ1-2,-,TRBV28,CASSSPYSGNYGYTF,TGTGCCAGCAGTTCCCCATACAGTGGGAACTATGGCTACACCTTC
TRBD2,TRBJ2-5,-,TRBV6-5,CASSRTRRNQETQYF,TGTGCCAGCAGTCGGACTAGGAGGAACCAAGAGACCCAGTACTTC
TRBD2,TRBJ2-5,-,TRBV5-1,CASSSYKGLAGEQETQYF,TGCGCCAGCAGCTCTTACAAGGGACTAGCGGGGGAACAAGAGACCCAGTACTTC
-,TRBJ2-3,-,TRBV7-3,CASSLRGFAPNTQYF,TGTGCCAGCAGCTTACGCGGTTTTGCCCCGAATACGCAGTATTTT
-,TRBJ2-1,-,TRBV12-3/TRBV12-4,CASRTEDEQFF,TGTGCCAGCAGGACGGAGGATGAGCAGTTCTTC
TRBD2,TRBJ2-3,few,TRBV6-4,CASSDSAGGAPDTQYF,TGTGCCAGCAGTGACTCGGCCGGGGGGGCCCCAGATACGCAGTATTTT
-,TRBJ2-7,-,TRBV14,CASSPTGREQYF,TGTGCCAGCAGCCCGACAGGCCGCGAGCAGTACTTC
-,TRBJ2-3,-,TRBV27,CASRSLWTDTDTQYF,TGTGCCAGCAGGTCGTTGTGGACAGACACAGATACGCAGTATTTT
TRBD1,TRBJ1-2,-,TRBV28,CASSSSGTGYNGYTF,TGTGCCAGCAGTTCGTCGGGGACAGGGTATAATGGCTACACCTTC
-,TRBJ1-4,-,TRBV19,CASSIPGSAIHNEKLFF,TGTGCCAGTAGTATCCCAGGATCCGCTATACATAATGAAAAACTGTTTTTT
-,TRBJ1-5,-,TRBV6-7,CASSTSGHYSNQPQHF,TGTGCCAGCAGTACATCGGGACATTATAGCAATCAGCCCCAGCATTTT
-,TRBJ2-2,once,TRBV5-1,CASSPGHSSTGELFF,TGCGCCAGCAGCCCCGGACACTCAAGCACCGGGGAGCTGTTTTTT
-,TRBJ1-1,-,TRBV3-1/TRBV3-2,CASSPGDTEAFF,TGTGCCAGCAGCCCGGGAGATACTGAAGCTTTCTTT
-,TRBJ1-4,-,TRBV5-1,CASSFGGTNEKLFF,TGCGCCAGCAGCTTCGGGGGAACTAATGAAAAACTGTTTTTT
TRBD1,TRBJ2-2,-,TRBV12-5,CASGLTGGAYTGELFF,TGTGCTAGTGGTCTTACAGGGGGCGCTTACACCGGGGAGCTGTTTTTT
-,TRBJ2-4,-,TRBV28,CASNPGGVAKNIQYF,TGTGCCAGCAACCCCGGAGGGGTGGCCAAAAACATTCAGTACTTC
TRBD2,TRBJ2-5,-,TRBV5-1,CASSWTLAGELGGETQYF,TGCGCCAGCAGCTGGACTTTAGCGGGGGAGCTGGGCGGGGAGACCCAGTACTTC
-,TRBJ2-7,-,TRBV6-2/TRBV6-3,CASSYEGIGQYF,TGTGCCAGCAGTTACGAGGGAATCGGGCAGTACTTC
-,TRBJ2-7,-,TRBV19,CASSDGQEQYF,TGTGCCAGTAGCGATGGACAGGAGCAGTACTTC
-,TRBJ2-2,-,TRBV6-1,CASSEGGPGELFF,TGTGCCAGCAGTGAAGGCGGTCCCGGGGAGCTGTTTTTT
-,TRBJ2-2,-,TRBV7-8,CASSLALSGELFF,TGTGCCAGCAGCTTAGCCCTGTCCGGGGAGCTGTTTTTT
TRBD1,TRBJ1-2,-,TRBV28,CASSLGGQGRRYTF,TGTGCCAGCAGTTTAGGGGGACAGGGGCGTCGCTACACCTTC
-,TRBJ2-7,-,TRBV5-1,CASSLVMGNEQYF,TGCGCCAGCAGCTTGGTTATGGGCAACGAGCAGTACTTC
-,TRBJ2-2,-,TRBV11-2,CASSWGGQTNTGELFF,TGTGCCAGCAGCTGGGGGGGACAAACGAACACCGGGGAGCTGTTTTTT
-,TRBJ2-7,-,TRBV19,CASRSGLSYEQYF,TGTGCCAGTAGGAGCGGTCTATCCTACGAGCAGTACTTC